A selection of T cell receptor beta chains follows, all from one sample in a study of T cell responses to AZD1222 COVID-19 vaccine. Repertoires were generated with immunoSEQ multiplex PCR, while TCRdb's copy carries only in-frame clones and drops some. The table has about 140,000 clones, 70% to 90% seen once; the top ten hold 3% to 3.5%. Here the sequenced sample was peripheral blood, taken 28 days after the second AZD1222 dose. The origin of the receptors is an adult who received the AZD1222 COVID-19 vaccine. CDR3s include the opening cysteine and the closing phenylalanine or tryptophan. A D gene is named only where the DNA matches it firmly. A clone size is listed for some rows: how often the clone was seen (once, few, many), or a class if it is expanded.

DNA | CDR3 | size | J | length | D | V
TGTGCCAGCAGCCAAGGGGGACTAGCGGGAGGCGCCCCAGATACGCAGTATTTT | CASSQGGLAGGAPDTQYF | - | TRBJ2-3 | 18 | TRBD2 | TRBV3-1/TRBV3-2
TGTGCCAGCAGCCAAGAGGGGACAGACTATGGCTACACCTTC | CASSQEGTDYGYTF | - | TRBJ1-2 | 14 | TRBD1 | TRBV4-2
TGTGCCAGCTCCCAAGGGGCCCAGGGAACTGAAAAACTGTTTTTT | CASSQGAQGTEKLFF | - | TRBJ1-4 | 15 | - | TRBV19
TGTGCCAGCAGTGAGTTGAATAGGAAGGCGAACACTGAAGCTTTCTTT | CASSELNRKANTEAFF | - | TRBJ1-1 | 16 | - | TRBV25-1
TGTGCCAGCAGCCAGGGACAGCTGTATGGCTACACCTTC | CASSQGQLYGYTF | - | TRBJ1-2 | 13 | TRBD1 | TRBV3-1/TRBV3-2
TGTGCCACTACAGGGGGCACTGAAGCTTTCTTT | CATTGGTEAFF | - | TRBJ1-1 | 11 | TRBD1 | TRBV19
TGTGCCAGCAGCCATCCGGGACAGGGGAATCAGCCCCAGCATTTT | CASSHPGQGNQPQHF | - | TRBJ1-5 | 15 | TRBD1 | TRBV4-2
TGTGCCACCAGGGGGGCCTTAAATTCACCCCTCCACTTT | CATRGALNSPLHF | - | TRBJ1-6 | 13 | TRBD1 | TRBV18
TGTGCCAGTCTCAGAAGGGGTGAAGCTTTCTTT | CASLRRGEAFF | - | TRBJ1-1 | 11 | - | TRBV19
TGTGCCAGCAGTTACTCGACGGGCCGCCCGGGCAACACCATATATTTT | CASSYSTGRPGNTIYF | - | TRBJ1-3 | 16 | - | TRBV6-5
TGTGCCAGCAGGTTACTGACTTCGAACACCGGGGAGCTGTTTTTT | CASRLLTSNTGELFF | - | TRBJ2-2 | 15 | - | TRBV3-1/TRBV3-2
TGTGCCAGTTGTAGATGGTCAGCGGGGGGCGAGGACGAGCAGTACTTC | CASCRWSAGGEDEQYF | - | TRBJ2-7 | 16 | TRBD2 | TRBV28
TGTGCCAGCAGCTTTTGGTCGAACCCCTACGAGCAGTACTTC | CASSFWSNPYEQYF | - | TRBJ2-7 | 14 | - | TRBV11-1
TGTGCCAGCAGCTTAACCTCCCTGGGACAGGGATTCTACGAGCAGTACTTC | CASSLTSLGQGFYEQYF | - | TRBJ2-7 | 17 | TRBD1 | TRBV7-2
TGTGCCAGCAGTGGTGTGACGACTGGGACTAGCGGGGGGTTTTATACGCAGTATTTT | CASSGVTTGTSGGFYTQYF | - | TRBJ2-3 | 19 | TRBD2 | TRBV6-1
TGTGCCAGCAGTAGACCCGGGCAGGAAGGTAGGGGCTACACCTTC | CASSRPGQEGRGYTF | - | TRBJ1-2 | 15 | - | TRBV28
TGTGCCAGCAGCTTAGTAGCATCTGGGGCCAACGTCCTGACTTTC | CASSLVASGANVLTF | once | TRBJ2-6 | 15 | - | TRBV7-2